These T cell receptor beta chains were read from a single sample in a study of memory CD4+ T cells and cytomegalovirus serostatus. Using immunoSEQ multiplex PCR, the repertoire was profiled, and TCRdb retains in-frame clones only, with some absent. This sample has 45,000 to 60,000 clones, with over 70% found just once. Sequencing was carried out using memory CD4+ T cells from blood. These receptors were taken from an adult in good health and CMV-seropositive. The CDR3 runs from the conserved cysteine through the conserved F or W. The order of the fields is J gene, D gene, V gene, clone size, CDR3 DNA, CDR3 protein. The D gene is left open where the match is weak. Not every row has a clone size; where given, it reads once, few, many or a size class.

J gene: TRBJ1-2; D gene: TRBD1; V gene: TRBV6-4; clone size: few; CDR3 DNA: TGTGCCAGCAGGACGACAGGGGAGGTGATGGCGGGAAACTATGGCTACACCTTC; CDR3 protein: CASRTTGEVMAGNYGYTF
J gene: TRBJ2-7; D gene: .; V gene: TRBV5-1; clone size: .; CDR3 DNA: TGCGCCAGCAGCGCACAGGGAGCTCCTTCCGAGCAGTACTTC; CDR3 protein: CASSAQGAPSEQYF
J gene: TRBJ2-2; D gene: .; V gene: TRBV6-4; clone size: .; CDR3 DNA: TGTGCCAGCAGTGACTCGAGGGCGCCCGGGGAGCTGTTTTTT; CDR3 protein: CASSDSRAPGELFF
J gene: TRBJ2-1; D gene: .; V gene: TRBV2; clone size: .; CDR3 DNA: TGTGCCAGCAGCAGCCTTTCTAGCTCCTACAATGAGCAGTTCTTC; CDR3 protein: CASSSLSSSYNEQFF
J gene: TRBJ1-1; D gene: .; V gene: TRBV7-6; clone size: .; CDR3 DNA: TGTGCCAGCAGCTTTGTCTCTGAAGCTTTCTTT; CDR3 protein: CASSFVSEAFF
J gene: TRBJ2-1; D gene: TRBD2; V gene: TRBV7-2; clone size: .; CDR3 DNA: TGTGCCAGCAGCCGGGCTGGCGGGAGGTTCAATGAGCAGTTCTTC; CDR3 protein: CASSRAGGRFNEQFF
J gene: TRBJ2-5; D gene: TRBD2; V gene: TRBV4-1; clone size: .; CDR3 DNA: TGCGCCAGCAGCCAAGGGCAGCGGGGCAGGGAGACCCAGTACTTC; CDR3 protein: CASSQGQRGRETQYF
J gene: TRBJ2-7; D gene: .; V gene: TRBV2; clone size: .; CDR3 DNA: TGTGCCAGCAGTGCCGGACGGCGGGGAGAGCAGTACTTC; CDR3 protein: CASSAGRRGEQYF
J gene: TRBJ1-2; D gene: TRBD1; V gene: TRBV29-1; clone size: .; CDR3 DNA: TGCAGCGCTGAAAGAGGGGGCGGGGGCTACACCTTC; CDR3 protein: CSAERGGGGYTF
J gene: TRBJ2-7; D gene: TRBD1; V gene: TRBV5-1; clone size: .; CDR3 DNA: TGCGCCAGCAGCAGGACAGGGGAGGTAGGGGAGCAGTACTTC; CDR3 protein: CASSRTGEVGEQYF
J gene: TRBJ2-1; D gene: TRBD1; V gene: TRBV18; clone size: .; CDR3 DNA: TGTGCCAGCTCACCTCTACAGGGGGAACTCTACAATGAGCAGTTCTTC; CDR3 protein: CASSPLQGELYNEQFF
J gene: TRBJ2-3; D gene: .; V gene: TRBV9; clone size: .; CDR3 DNA: TGTGCCAGCAGCTCCTCAGCAGGGAGCACAGATACGCAGTATTTT; CDR3 protein: CASSSSAGSTDTQYF
J gene: TRBJ2-5; D gene: .; V gene: TRBV12-5; clone size: .; CDR3 DNA: TGTGCTAGTGGTTTGCTCCCGCAGGAGACCCAGTACTTC; CDR3 protein: CASGLLPQETQYF
J gene: TRBJ2-1; D gene: .; V gene: TRBV5-5; clone size: .; CDR3 DNA: TGTGCCAGCAGCTGGTCCCGGGACACCGGCAATGAGCAGTTCTTC; CDR3 protein: CASSWSRDTGNEQFF
J gene: TRBJ1-1; D gene: TRBD1; V gene: TRBV4-2; clone size: .; CDR3 DNA: TGTGCCAGCAGCCAAGCTGACAGGGGGAGTTCTGAAGCTTTCTTT; CDR3 protein: CASSQADRGSSEAFF
J gene: TRBJ2-5; D gene: .; V gene: TRBV7-9; clone size: .; CDR3 DNA: TGTGCCAGCAGCTCGGGACATCTCTTGGAGACCCAGTACTTC; CDR3 protein: CASSSGHLLETQYF
J gene: TRBJ1-4; D gene: .; V gene: TRBV4-3; clone size: .; CDR3 DNA: TGCGCCAGCAGCCTCCTCCCCCCTGCAACTAATGAAAAACTGTTTTTT; CDR3 protein: CASSLLPPATNEKLFF
J gene: TRBJ2-7; D gene: TRBD1; V gene: TRBV27; clone size: .; CDR3 DNA: TGTGCCAGCAGAAGACAGGGGGAGTCTGTCGAGCAGTACTTC; CDR3 protein: CASRRQGESVEQYF
J gene: TRBJ2-3; D gene: TRBD2; V gene: TRBV6-6; clone size: once; CDR3 DNA: TGTGCCAGCAGTTACCCGCGGGGGGATACGCAGTATTTT; CDR3 protein: CASSYPRGDTQYF
J gene: TRBJ2-3; D gene: TRBD1; V gene: TRBV10-3; clone size: once; CDR3 DNA: TGTGCCATCAGGAGGGACAGCCGACAGGCGATGGATACGCAGTATTTT; CDR3 protein: CAIRRDSRQAMDTQYF
J gene: TRBJ2-5; D gene: .; V gene: TRBV4-2; clone size: .; CDR3 DNA: TGTGCCAGCAGCCAGGGGGGCCCGGGGGAGACCCAGTACTTC; CDR3 protein: CASSQGGPGETQYF
J gene: TRBJ2-5; D gene: .; V gene: TRBV5-1; clone size: .; CDR3 DNA: TGCGCCAGCAGCCCAGGAGGGTACCAAGAGACCCAGTACTTC; CDR3 protein: CASSPGGYQETQYF
J gene: TRBJ2-3; D gene: .; V gene: TRBV5-6; clone size: .; CDR3 DNA: TGTGCCAGCAGCTTGGAACTGACTAGCACAGATACGCAGTATTTT; CDR3 protein: CASSLELTSTDTQYF
J gene: TRBJ1-3; D gene: .; V gene: TRBV6-1; clone size: .; CDR3 DNA: TGTGCCAGCAGTGAATCGGCCGTTGGGAACACCATATATTTT; CDR3 protein: CASSESAVGNTIYF
J gene: TRBJ2-7; D gene: TRBD1; V gene: TRBV5-5; clone size: .; CDR3 DNA: TGTGCCAGCAGCCTAAGGGGACAGGAATGGGCCTACGAGCAGTACTTC; CDR3 protein: CASSLRGQEWAYEQYF
J gene: TRBJ1-2; D gene: TRBD1; V gene: TRBV4-2; clone size: .; CDR3 DNA: TGTGCCAGCAGCCAAGAGCCCGACAGGGGTTATGGCTACACCTTC; CDR3 protein: CASSQEPDRGYGYTF
J gene: TRBJ2-1; D gene: .; V gene: TRBV11-3; clone size: .; CDR3 DNA: TGTGCCAGCAGCTTAAATAATGAGCAGTTCTTC; CDR3 protein: CASSLNNEQFF
J gene: TRBJ1-2; D gene: .; V gene: TRBV11-1; clone size: .; CDR3 DNA: TGTGCCAGCAGCCCAGTAGACAGGACACCTTACTATGGCTACACCTTC; CDR3 protein: CASSPVDRTPYYGYTF
J gene: TRBJ2-3; D gene: TRBD2; V gene: TRBV11-2; clone size: .; CDR3 DNA: TGTGCCAGCAGCTCTCCATCGGGGGGACTTAGCACAGATACGCAGTATTTT; CDR3 protein: CASSSPSGGLSTDTQYF
J gene: TRBJ1-5; D gene: .; V gene: TRBV7-2; clone size: .; CDR3 DNA: TGTGCCAGCAGCTTAAGTCGAGGAACAGTTGGGAGCAATCAGCCCCAGCATTTT; CDR3 protein: CASSLSRGTVGSNQPQHF
J gene: TRBJ1-1; D gene: .; V gene: TRBV20-1; clone size: .; CDR3 DNA: TGCAGTGCTAGCTCAGGGCTGTCAGCTTTCTTT; CDR3 protein: CSASSGLSAFF
J gene: TRBJ2-7; D gene: TRBD2; V gene: TRBV7-9; clone size: once; CDR3 DNA: TGTGCCAGCAGCTCCGGAAGATTGGGTGGGAGGGCCCCTTACGAGCAGTACTTC; CDR3 protein: CASSSGRLGGRAPYEQYF
J gene: TRBJ2-5; D gene: .; V gene: TRBV7-8; clone size: .; CDR3 DNA: TGTGCCAGCAGCTTGAGGGGGGGGAGTAAAGAGACCCAGTACTTC; CDR3 protein: CASSLRGGSKETQYF
J gene: TRBJ2-7; D gene: .; V gene: TRBV2; clone size: .; CDR3 DNA: TGTGCCAGCACTGACCGACTAAGCTCCTACGAGCAGTACTTC; CDR3 protein: CASTDRLSSYEQYF
J gene: TRBJ2-2; D gene: TRBD1; V gene: TRBV7-3; clone size: .; CDR3 DNA: TGTGCCAGCAGCCCCGATCCAACAGGGGCCCGGGGCACCGGGGAGCTGTTTTTT; CDR3 protein: CASSPDPTGARGTGELFF
J gene: TRBJ2-1; D gene: .; V gene: TRBV6-5; clone size: .; CDR3 DNA: TGTGCCAGCAGGCGGACAGCGAGCTATGAGCAGTTCTTC; CDR3 protein: CASRRTASYEQFF
J gene: TRBJ1-4; D gene: .; V gene: TRBV5-1; clone size: .; CDR3 DNA: TGCGCCAGCAGCTGGGGGACCGCCACTAATGAAAAACTGTTTTTT; CDR3 protein: CASSWGTATNEKLFF
J gene: TRBJ2-3; D gene: TRBD1; V gene: TRBV5-1; clone size: .; CDR3 DNA: TGCGCCAGCAGCTTACAGGGGGCTGGAGATACGCAGTATTTT; CDR3 protein: CASSLQGAGDTQYF
J gene: TRBJ2-7; D gene: TRBD2; V gene: TRBV10-3; clone size: .; CDR3 DNA: TGTGCCATCAGTGGGCGGGAGGGCCGGGAGCAGTACTTC; CDR3 protein: CAISGREGREQYF
J gene: TRBJ2-2; D gene: TRBD1; V gene: TRBV5-1; clone size: .; CDR3 DNA: TGCGCCAGCAGCTCCAGACAGGGGCAGGGCACCGGGGAGCTGTTTTTT; CDR3 protein: CASSSRQGQGTGELFF
J gene: TRBJ2-1; D gene: TRBD2; V gene: TRBV4-3; clone size: .; CDR3 DNA: TGCGCCAGCAGCCAATCCCCGGGACTAGGAACCTACAATGAGCAGTTCTTC; CDR3 protein: CASSQSPGLGTYNEQFF
J gene: TRBJ1-3; D gene: .; V gene: TRBV6-1; clone size: once; CDR3 DNA: TGTGCCAGCAGTGAAGGGTGGGGTTCTGGAAACACCATATATTTT; CDR3 protein: CASSEGWGSGNTIYF
J gene: TRBJ2-1; D gene: TRBD2; V gene: TRBV5-4; clone size: .; CDR3 DNA: TGTGCCAGCAGCCTCCCGCGGGGACCGGGAGGGGAGCAGTTCTTC; CDR3 protein: CASSLPRGPGGEQFF
J gene: TRBJ1-1; D gene: TRBD1; V gene: TRBV7-9; clone size: .; CDR3 DNA: TGTGCCAGCGCTAACCAACAGGGGACTGAAGCTTTCTTT; CDR3 protein: CASANQQGTEAFF
J gene: TRBJ2-4; D gene: .; V gene: TRBV7-2; clone size: once; CDR3 DNA: TGTGCCAGCAGCTTGGGGGGTAGCAAAAACATTCAGTACTTC; CDR3 protein: CASSLGGSKNIQYF
J gene: TRBJ2-1; D gene: TRBD2; V gene: TRBV4-3; clone size: .; CDR3 DNA: TGCGCCAGCAGCCAAGCCCCTAGCGGGGGGGCCCATGAGCAGTTCTTC; CDR3 protein: CASSQAPSGGAHEQFF
J gene: TRBJ2-2; D gene: TRBD1; V gene: TRBV9; clone size: .; CDR3 DNA: TGTGCCAGCAGCGTAGCCAGGGGGACCGGGGAGCTGTTTTTT; CDR3 protein: CASSVARGTGELFF
J gene: TRBJ2-7; D gene: TRBD1; V gene: TRBV27; clone size: .; CDR3 DNA: TGTGCCAGCCGCCGACAGGGTGAATCCTACGAGCAGTACTTC; CDR3 protein: CASRRQGESYEQYF
J gene: TRBJ1-6; D gene: .; V gene: TRBV7-9; clone size: few; CDR3 DNA: TGTGCCAGCAGCGTTACAGGGTCATCTGGTTCACCCCTCCACTTT; CDR3 protein: CASSVTGSSGSPLHF
J gene: TRBJ1-2; D gene: TRBD1; V gene: TRBV19; clone size: .; CDR3 DNA: TGTGCCAGTAGTCCCCGGGACAGGGGGGGCTACACCTTC; CDR3 protein: CASSPRDRGGYTF
J gene: TRBJ2-7; D gene: .; V gene: TRBV6-5; clone size: .; CDR3 DNA: TGTGCCAGCAGTTCCGCCTACAGGTCCTACGAGCAGTACTTC; CDR3 protein: CASSSAYRSYEQYF
J gene: TRBJ2-5; D gene: TRBD2; V gene: TRBV7-2; clone size: .; CDR3 DNA: TGTGCCAGCAGCCGGGGGGGACTTAAAGAGACCCAGTACTTC; CDR3 protein: CASSRGGLKETQYF
J gene: TRBJ1-1; D gene: TRBD1; V gene: TRBV20-1; clone size: .; CDR3 DNA: TGCAGTGCTGCAAGGGGGCCGGAAGCTTTCTTT; CDR3 protein: CSAARGPEAFF